The 23 T cell receptor beta chains in this list originate from one sample, sequenced in a study of shared clonotypes between healthy human individuals. Clones were read by immunoSEQ multiplex PCR, and TCRdb kept only the in-frame ones, dropping some. The sample includes 2 million to 3 million clones, roughly 93% of them seen just once. Sequenced sample: naive CD4+ T cells from PBMCs. Subset reported: CD45RA+ positively selected. These receptors came from a man younger than 30 in good health. Some clones in this sample may be carry-over from other donors' samples.

This chain uses TRBV30 with TRBJ2-1, with unresolved D. Trimming shortened V by 0 bases and J by 2 bases, and 5 bases separated the two germline ends. Germline CDR1 reads GTSNPN; CDR2 reads SVGIG (reference sequence). The CDR3 is made up of 13 amino acids. The CDR3 here is CAWSVWAYNEQFF. The CDR3 DNA reads as TGTGCCTGGAGTGTATGGGCCTACAATGAGCAGTTCTTC.

The gene calls are TRBV5-6 and TRBJ1-3; weak D call: TRBD1 (6 bases). This CDR3 is built from 13 residues. The V gene lost 4 bases and the J gene lost 7 bases, with 12 bases spanning the gap. CDR1 is SGHDT, CDR2 YYEEEE, per germline. This CDR3 is CASSATGSNTIYF. CDR3 nucleotide sequence: TGTGCCAGCAGCGCCACAGGGTCCAACACCATATATTTT. Based on the CDR3 plus reference TRBV5-6 and TRBJ1-3, the full variable domain is DAGVTQSPTHLIKTRGQQVTLRCSPKSGHDTVSWYQQALGQGPQFIFQYYEEEERQRGNFPDRFSGHQFPNYSSELNVNALLLGDSALYLCASSATGSNTIYFGEGSWLTVV.

This clone was detected only a few times. V is TRBV30 and J is TRBJ1-3, with 7 bases aligning to TRBD1. This CDR3 has 15 amino acids. The ends lost 1 base at V and 4 bases at J; junction bases unmatched: 7. Germline V CDR1 and CDR2: GTSNPN, SVGIG (reference sequence). The CDR3 region is CAWSAIQGRGNTIYF. In DNA, the CDR3 is TGTGCCTGGAGTGCCATACAGGGGAGGGGAAACACCATATATTTT.

The V call is TRBV11-2, the J call TRBJ2-1, with 9 bases lining up with TRBD1. V gave up 3 bases and J gave up 4 bases; unmatched junction bases: 4. There are 15 residues in the CDR3. Germline-derived CDR1 and CDR2 are SGHAT and FQNNGV. CDR3: CASSLTGGEYNEQFF. CDR3 nucleotide sequence: TGTGCCAGCAGCTTGACAGGGGGGGAATACAATGAGCAGTTCTTC.

This clone occurred once. The sample has other DNA sequences that encode this CDR3 too. The J gene is TRBJ1-1, the V gene TRBV19; D is ambiguous. Germline lookup yields CDR1 LNHDA and CDR2 SQIVND (reference sequence). V was trimmed by 3 bases and J by 0 bases, leaving 8 bases between them. The CDR3 totals 14 residues. For the CDR3, the DNA is TGTGCCAGTAGTATGGGCAGATTGAACACTGAAGCTTTCTTT. It specifies CASSMGRLNTEAFF.

The chain joins TRBV19 to TRBJ2-7, with D perhaps given as TRBD1 or TRBD2 (5 bases each). CDR1 and CDR2 from the germline V gene are LNHDA and SQIVND (reference sequence). The CDR3 is made up of 12 amino acids. The V gene lost 6 bases and the J gene lost 9 bases, with 15 bases spanning the gap. CDR3 in amino acids: CASSTRGGGQYF. The CDR3 DNA follows: TGTGCCAGTAGCACAAGGGGCGGAGGGCAGTACTTC.

The chain combines TRBV7-2 with TRBJ2-7; D might be TRBD1 or TRBD2, each matching 5 bases. The CDR3 extends over 15 amino acids. Trimming cost V 3 bases and J 4 bases, with 16 bases left between them. Germline CDR1 and CDR2: SGHTA and FQGNSA. This chain's CDR3 is CASSFGADFFYEQYF. The CDR3 DNA reads as TGTGCCAGCAGCTTCGGGGCAGACTTTTTTTACGAGCAGTACTTC.

The table lists this clone with a count of one. The chain uses TRBV9 and TRBJ2-1, with a tentative D call TRBD2 (5 bases). V gave up 4 bases and J gave up 0 bases, with 17 bases separating them. This CDR3 is 17 amino acids long. Germline V gives CDR1 SGDLS, CDR2 YYNGEE. The CDR3 loop is CASSRDPRPSSYNEQFF. CDR3 coding DNA: TGTGCCAGCAGCCGGGATCCCCGGCCAAGCTCCTACAATGAGCAGTTCTTC.

The chain employs TRBV28 and TRBJ2-5; the D is unclear. The CDR3 loop spans 10 amino acids. Trimming took 10 bases from V and 5 from J, leaving 8 bases between them. CDR1 is MDHEN, CDR2 SYDVKM, per germline. The CDR3 region is CATQVETQYF. The CDR3 nucleotides read TGTGCCACCCAGGTGGAGACCCAGTACTTC.

This chain links TRBV7-3 with TRBJ1-2; 9 bases match TRBD1. Germline V gene lookup returns CDR1 SGHTA and CDR2 FQGTGA. Losses at the gene ends were 4 bases for V and 6 bases for J; bases not matched to a gene: 3. This CDR3 region has 13 residues. Here the CDR3 reads CASSSRTGDGYTF. CDR3 sequence (DNA): TGTGCCAGCAGCTCTAGGACAGGGGATGGCTACACCTTC.

The chain carries TRBV27 and TRBJ2-7, with TRBD1 matching 9 bases. This CDR3 region has 20 residues. V was pared by 3 bases and J by 7 bases, with 25 bases of the junction left unmatched. CDR1 is MNHEY, CDR2 SMNVEV, per germline (reference sequence). CDR3 sequence: CASSLRPPMRDRVLLEEQYF. The CDR3 nucleotides read TGTGCCAGCAGTTTGAGGCCTCCCATGCGGGACAGGGTGTTGCTTGAGGAGCAGTACTTC.

V gene TRBV5-4 combines with J gene TRBJ1-2; D possibly corresponds to TRBD1 (6 bases). V lost 4 bases and J lost 4, with 23 bases in between. Germline assignment: CDR1 SGHNT and CDR2 YYREEE (reference sequence). This CDR3 contains 17 residues. CDR3 sequence (DNA): TGTGCCAGCAGCCCATCAAACGGGGGCGCGGGACTCTATGGCTACACCTTC. This encodes CASSPSNGGAGLYGYTF.

J is TRBJ2-7 and V is TRBV7-3, with D possibly matching TRBD1 (6 bases). V lost 1 base, J lost 5 bases, and 6 bases lay in between. The germline V gene encodes CDR1 SGHTA and CDR2 FQGTGA. This CDR3 has 12 amino acids. The DNA for the CDR3 is TGTGCCAGCAGCTTAAACAGGGACGAGCAGTACTTC. Translating it yields CASSLNRDEQYF.

V usage is TRBV30 and J usage is TRBJ2-7; tentatively, D is TRBD2 (7 bases). Germline V lookup: CDR1 GTSNPN, CDR2 SVGIG (reference sequence). The CDR3 is 15 amino acids. With 0 bases removed from V and 3 bases from J, the gap between germline ends came to 15 bases. CDR3 protein: CAWSVGRGGVYEQYF. The CDR3 DNA is TGTGCCTGGAGTGTAGGGAGGGGGGGCGTCTACGAGCAGTACTTC.

Here the CDR3 DNA reads TGTGCCAGCAGTCAGACAGTATCACCCCTCCACTTT. Translating gives CASSQTVSPLHF. The chain combines TRBV2 with TRBJ1-6; TRBD1 might be the D (5 bases). The CDR3 is 12 amino acids. Germline V gene lookup returns CDR1 SNHLY and CDR2 FYNNEI. Trimming stripped 5 bases from V and 10 bases from J, with 9 bases between.

The chain joins TRBV7-9 to TRBJ1-3, with 9 bases aligning to TRBD1. Germline CDR1 reads SEHNR; CDR2 reads FQNEAQ (reference sequence). V gave up 4 bases and J gave up 0 bases; unmatched junction bases: 1. This CDR3 region has 15 residues. Written as DNA, the CDR3 is TGTGCCAGCAGCTGGGACAGGGACTCTGGAAACACCATATATTTT. Its protein is CASSWDRDSGNTIYF.

With regard to this clone: Other DNA sequences in this specimen translate into the identical CDR3. This chain uses TRBV7-2 with TRBJ1-5; a possible D gene is TRBD1 (6 bases). Germline V gene lookup returns CDR1 SGHTA and CDR2 FQGNSA. V shed 5 bases and J shed 3 bases, with 11 bases lying between them. The CDR3 length is 14 residues. The CDR3 loop is CASSLTGINQPQHF. CDR3 in DNA: TGTGCCAGCAGCCTGACAGGTATCAATCAGCCCCAGCATTTT.

The chain combines TRBV27 with TRBJ2-3; D remains unclear. Trimming removed 6 bases at V and 4 bases at J, with 14 bases between. The CDR3 runs to 14 residues. CDR1 MNHEY and CDR2 SMNVEV come from the germline V gene (reference sequence). The CDR3 is CASSTGSPPDTQYF. As DNA, the CDR3 is TGTGCCAGCAGCACCGGGTCGCCCCCAGATACGCAGTATTTT.

The chain is built from TRBV5-6 and TRBJ2-1; D remains ambiguous. Germline CDR1 SGHDT, CDR2 YYEEEE. The V gene lost 6 bases and the J gene lost 1 base, with 11 bases spanning the gap. There are 14 residues in the CDR3. Here the CDR3 reads CASTTVTSYNEQFF. The CDR3 nucleotides are TGTGCCAGCACAACAGTCACTTCCTACAATGAGCAGTTCTTC.

This chain links TRBV2 with TRBJ2-3; 10 nucleotides match TRBD2. This CDR3 region has 18 residues. The trim removed 4 bases at V and 2 bases at J, leaving 12 bases unmatched. Germline V gene data show CDR1 as SNHLY and CDR2 as FYNNEI. The CDR3 bases are TGTGCCAGCAGTGGTATCAGGGGAACTAGCGGGGCCACAGATACGCAGTATTTT. Translated: CASSGIRGTSGATDTQYF.

The J gene is TRBJ2-7, the V gene TRBV5-1; 7 nucleotides align to TRBD1. V shed 4 bases and J 2 bases; nucleotides not matched to a gene: 12. Germline values: CDR1 SGHRS, CDR2 YFSETQ. The CDR3 contains 16 residues. CDR3 sequence: CASSAGDSLLAYEQYF. The CDR3 nucleotides are TGCGCCAGCAGCGCAGGGGACAGTTTACTAGCCTACGAGCAGTACTTC.

The V gene is TRBV30, the J gene TRBJ2-5; D call uncertain. This CDR3 has 13 residues. CDR1 is GTSNPN and CDR2 is SVGIG in the germline V gene (reference sequence). The V and J ends lost 1 base and 5 bases respectively, with 11 bases between them. The CDR3 protein is CAWSARDLETQYF. For the CDR3, the DNA is TGTGCCTGGAGTGCCCGCGACCTGGAGACCCAGTACTTC.

This chain joins TRBV7-9 and TRBJ2-1; 8 nucleotides match TRBD2. This CDR3 has 13 amino acids. V shed 3 bases and J 7 bases; nucleotides not matched to a gene: 2. Germline V lookup: CDR1 SEHNR, CDR2 FQNEAQ (reference sequence). Here the CDR3 reads CASSFSSGNEQFF. DNA for the CDR3: TGTGCCAGCAGCTTCTCTAGCGGGAATGAGCAGTTCTTC.